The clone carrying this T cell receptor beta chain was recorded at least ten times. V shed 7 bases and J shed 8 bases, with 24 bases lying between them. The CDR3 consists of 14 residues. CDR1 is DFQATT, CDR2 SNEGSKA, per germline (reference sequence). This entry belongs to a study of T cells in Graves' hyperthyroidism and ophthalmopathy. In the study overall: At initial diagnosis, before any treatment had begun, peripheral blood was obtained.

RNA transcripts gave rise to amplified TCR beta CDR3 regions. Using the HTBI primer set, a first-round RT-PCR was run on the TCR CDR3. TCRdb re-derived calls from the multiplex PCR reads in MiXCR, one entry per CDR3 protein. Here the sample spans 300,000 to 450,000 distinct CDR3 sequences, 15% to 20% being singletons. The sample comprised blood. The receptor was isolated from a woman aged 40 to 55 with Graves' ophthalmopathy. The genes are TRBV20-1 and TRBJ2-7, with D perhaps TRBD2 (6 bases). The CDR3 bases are TGCAGTGTAGCGGAAACTCCCCAGTTTTCTAAGCAGTACTTC. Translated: CSVAETPQFSKQYF.